This T cell receptor beta chain came from a study of blood T cell repertoires in COVID-19. Overall study context: Collection of acute and convalescent COVID-19 samples took place in the United States, Italy and Spain.

Original data processing: From reference gene primer amplification, estimates of nucleated cell counts were derived. Assay: immunoSEQ multiplex PCR; the TCRdb copy retains only in-frame clones and omits some. D and trimming come from the DNA, and the V and J calls and clone size come from that table. This table holds under 15,000 clones, around 70% found once. The V segment lost 7 bases and the J segment 6 bases; nucleotides outside the gene matches: 11. Per the germline V gene, CDR1 is SEHNR and CDR2 is FQNEAQ (reference sequence). The CDR3 is made up of 17 amino acids. This chain uses TRBV7-9 with TRBJ2-1, with 14 nucleotides matching TRBD2. The TCR sequence derives from a man in his 60s with COVID-19, enrolled during active disease. Sequenced sample: peripheral blood. CDR3 loop: CASNYPSGTSGSNEQFF. The CDR3 DNA reads as TGTGCCAGCAATTACCCCTCCGGGACTAGCGGGAGCAATGAGCAGTTCTTC.